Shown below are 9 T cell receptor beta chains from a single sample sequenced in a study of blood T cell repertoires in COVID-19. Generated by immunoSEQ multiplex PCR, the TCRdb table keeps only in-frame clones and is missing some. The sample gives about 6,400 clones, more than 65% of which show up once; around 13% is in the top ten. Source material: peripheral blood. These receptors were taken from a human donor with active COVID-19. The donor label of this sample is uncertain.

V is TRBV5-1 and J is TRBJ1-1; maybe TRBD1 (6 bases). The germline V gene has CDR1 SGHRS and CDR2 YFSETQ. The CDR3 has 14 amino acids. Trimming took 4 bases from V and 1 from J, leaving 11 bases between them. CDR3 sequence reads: CASSTGQRNTEAFF. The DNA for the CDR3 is TGCGCCAGCAGCACCGGACAGAGGAACACTGAAGCTTTCTTT.

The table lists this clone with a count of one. Here the CDR3 reads CASSQTTGYPLDYGYTF. The CDR3 DNA is TGTGCCAGCAGCCAAACAACAGGGTACCCCTTAGACTATGGCTACACCTTC. This chain connects TRBV7-6 to TRBJ1-2, with D perhaps TRBD1 (6 bases). This CDR3 region has 17 residues. Looked up from germline, CDR1 is SGHVS and CDR2 is FNYEAQ. V lost 5 bases and J 3 bases, leaving 22 bases between the germline ends. The variable domain in full, completed from reference TRBV7-6 and TRBJ1-2, reads GAGVSQSPRYKVTKRGQDVALRCDPISGHVSLYWYRQALGQGPEFLTYFNYEAQQDKSGLPNDRFSAERPEGSISTLTIQRTEQRDSAMYRCASSQTTGYPLDYGYTFGSGTRLTVV.

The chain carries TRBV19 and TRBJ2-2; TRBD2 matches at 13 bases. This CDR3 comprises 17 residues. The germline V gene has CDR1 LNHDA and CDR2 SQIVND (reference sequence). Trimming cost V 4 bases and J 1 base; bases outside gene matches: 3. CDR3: CASSRTSGGMNTGELFF. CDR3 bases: TGTGCCAGTAGTAGGACTAGCGGGGGCATGAACACCGGGGAGCTGTTTTTT.

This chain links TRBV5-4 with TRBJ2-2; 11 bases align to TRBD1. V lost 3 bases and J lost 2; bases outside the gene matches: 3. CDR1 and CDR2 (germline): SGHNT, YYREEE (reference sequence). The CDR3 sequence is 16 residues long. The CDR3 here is CASSWGTGGNTGELFF. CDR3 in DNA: TGTGCCAGCAGCTGGGGGACAGGGGGTAACACCGGGGAGCTGTTTTTT.

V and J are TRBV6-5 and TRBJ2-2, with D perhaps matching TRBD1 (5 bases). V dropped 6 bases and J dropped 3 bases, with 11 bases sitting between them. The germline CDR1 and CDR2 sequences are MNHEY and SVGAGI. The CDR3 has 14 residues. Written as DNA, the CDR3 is TGTGCCAGCAGATCGACAGCTTACACCGGGGAGCTGTTTTTT. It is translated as CASRSTAYTGELFF.

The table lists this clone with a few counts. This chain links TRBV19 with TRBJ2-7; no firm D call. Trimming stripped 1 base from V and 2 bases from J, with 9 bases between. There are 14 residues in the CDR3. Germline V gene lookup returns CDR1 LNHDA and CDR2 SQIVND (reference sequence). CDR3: CASSIGGGTYEQYF. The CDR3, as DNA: TGTGCCAGTAGTATAGGAGGCGGAACCTACGAGCAGTACTTC.

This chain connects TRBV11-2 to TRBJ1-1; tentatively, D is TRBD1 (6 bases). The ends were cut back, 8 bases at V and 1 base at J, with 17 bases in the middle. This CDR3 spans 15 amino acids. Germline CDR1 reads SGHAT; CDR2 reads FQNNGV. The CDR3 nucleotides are TGTGCCAGCGCTTCCCAGGGGCCCCCGAACACTGAAGCTTTCTTT. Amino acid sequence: CASASQGPPNTEAFF.

The CDR3: CASSSRTGEAKGANVLTF. CDR3 bases: TGTGCCAGCAGCTCGCGGACAGGGGAAGCAAAGGGGGCCAACGTCCTGACTTTC. The chain links TRBV7-9 to TRBJ2-6, with 9 bases identical to TRBD1. Germline V gene data show CDR1 as SEHNR and CDR2 as FQNEAQ (reference sequence). This CDR3 is built from 18 residues. V was clipped by 4 bases and J by 4 bases; unmatched bases: 11. Together with reference TRBV7-9 and TRBJ2-6, the CDR3 gives the full variable domain: DTGVSQNPRHKITKRGQNVTFRCDPISEHNRLYWYRQTLGQGPEFLTYFQNEAQLEKSRLLSDRFSAERPKGSFSTLEIQRTEQGDSAMYLCASSSRTGEAKGANVLTFGAGSRLTVL.

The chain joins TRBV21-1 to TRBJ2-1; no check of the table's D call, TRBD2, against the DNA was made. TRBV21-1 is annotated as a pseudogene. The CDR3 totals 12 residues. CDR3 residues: CASSTSGDEQFF. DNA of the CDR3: TGTGCCAGCAGCACTAGTGGCGATGAGCAGTTCTTC.